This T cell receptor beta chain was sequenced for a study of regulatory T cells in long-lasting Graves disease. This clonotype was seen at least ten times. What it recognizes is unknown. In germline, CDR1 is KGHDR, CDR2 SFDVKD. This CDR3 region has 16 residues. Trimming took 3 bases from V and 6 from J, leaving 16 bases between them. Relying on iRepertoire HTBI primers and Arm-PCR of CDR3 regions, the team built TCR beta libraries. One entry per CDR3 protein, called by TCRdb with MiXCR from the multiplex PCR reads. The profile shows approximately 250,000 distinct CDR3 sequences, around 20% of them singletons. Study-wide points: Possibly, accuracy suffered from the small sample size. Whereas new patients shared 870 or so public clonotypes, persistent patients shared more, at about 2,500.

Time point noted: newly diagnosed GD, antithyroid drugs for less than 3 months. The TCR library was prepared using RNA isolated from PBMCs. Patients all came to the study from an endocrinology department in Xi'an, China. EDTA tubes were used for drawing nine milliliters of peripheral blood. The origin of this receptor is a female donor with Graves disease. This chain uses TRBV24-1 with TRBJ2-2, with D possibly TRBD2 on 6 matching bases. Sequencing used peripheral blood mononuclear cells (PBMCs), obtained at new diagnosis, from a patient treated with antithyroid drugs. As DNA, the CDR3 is TGTGCCACCAGTGATCCCGGGACTCGGGCCGCCGGGGAGCTGTTTTTT. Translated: CATSDPGTRAAGELFF.